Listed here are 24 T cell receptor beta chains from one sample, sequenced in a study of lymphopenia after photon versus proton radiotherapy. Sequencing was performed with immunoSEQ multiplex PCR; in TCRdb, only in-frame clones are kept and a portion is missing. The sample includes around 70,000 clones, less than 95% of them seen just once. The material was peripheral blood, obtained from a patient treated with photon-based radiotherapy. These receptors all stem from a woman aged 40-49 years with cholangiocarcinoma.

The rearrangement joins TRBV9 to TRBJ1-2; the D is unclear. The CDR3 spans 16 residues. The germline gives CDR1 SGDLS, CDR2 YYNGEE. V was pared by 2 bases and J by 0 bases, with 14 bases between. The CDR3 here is CASSVATVPANYGYTF. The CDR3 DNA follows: TGTGCCAGCAGCGTTGCGACCGTACCTGCTAACTATGGCTACACCTTC.

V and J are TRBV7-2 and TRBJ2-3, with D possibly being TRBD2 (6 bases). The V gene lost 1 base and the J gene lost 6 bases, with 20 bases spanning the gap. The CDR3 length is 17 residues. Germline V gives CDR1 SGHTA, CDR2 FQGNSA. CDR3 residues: CASSLGGYAGRADTQYF. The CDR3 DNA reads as TGTGCCAGCAGCTTAGGGGGGTACGCGGGAAGGGCGGATACGCAGTATTTT. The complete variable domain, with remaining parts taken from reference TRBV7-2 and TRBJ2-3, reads GAGVSQSPSNKVTEKGKDVELRCDPISGHTALYWYRQSLGQGLEFLIYFQGNSAPDKSGLPSDRFSAERTGGSVSTLTIQRTQQEDSAVYLCASSLGGYAGRADTQYFGPGTRLTVL.

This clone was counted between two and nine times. CDR3 region: CASSKPGADEQYF. CDR3 coding DNA: TGCGCCAGCAGCAAACCAGGGGCCGACGAGCAGTACTTC. The chain carries TRBV5-1 and TRBJ2-7, with D tentatively TRBD1 (6 bases). Trimming cost V 4 bases and J 5 bases, with 13 bases left between them. This CDR3 contains 13 residues. Germline loops: CDR1 SGHRS, CDR2 YFSETQ.

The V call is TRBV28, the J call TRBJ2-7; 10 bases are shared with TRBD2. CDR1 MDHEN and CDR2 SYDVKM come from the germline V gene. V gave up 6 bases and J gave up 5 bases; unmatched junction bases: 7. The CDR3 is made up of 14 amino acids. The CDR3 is CASSPSGRSHEQYF. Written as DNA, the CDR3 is TGTGCCAGCAGCCCTAGCGGGAGAAGCCACGAGCAGTACTTC.

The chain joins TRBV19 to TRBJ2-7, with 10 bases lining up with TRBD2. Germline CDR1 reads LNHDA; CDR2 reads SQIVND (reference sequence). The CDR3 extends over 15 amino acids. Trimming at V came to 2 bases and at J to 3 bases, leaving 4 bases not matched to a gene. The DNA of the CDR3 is TGTGCCAGTAGTATATTAGCGGGAGGTAACTACGAGCAGTACTTC. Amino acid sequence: CASSILAGGNYEQYF.

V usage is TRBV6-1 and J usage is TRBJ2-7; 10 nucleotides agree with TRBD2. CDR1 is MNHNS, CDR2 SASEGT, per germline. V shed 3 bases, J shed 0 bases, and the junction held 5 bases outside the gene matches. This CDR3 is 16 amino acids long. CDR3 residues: CASSETGLADSYEQYF. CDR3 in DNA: TGTGCCAGCAGTGAGACAGGACTAGCGGACTCCTACGAGCAGTACTTC.

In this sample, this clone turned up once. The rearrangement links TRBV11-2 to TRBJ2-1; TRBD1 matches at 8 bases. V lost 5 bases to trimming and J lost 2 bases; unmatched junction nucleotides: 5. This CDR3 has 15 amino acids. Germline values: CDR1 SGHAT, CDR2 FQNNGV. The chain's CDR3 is CASSLYRGTYNEQFF. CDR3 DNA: TGTGCCAGCAGCCTTTACAGGGGGACCTACAATGAGCAGTTCTTC.

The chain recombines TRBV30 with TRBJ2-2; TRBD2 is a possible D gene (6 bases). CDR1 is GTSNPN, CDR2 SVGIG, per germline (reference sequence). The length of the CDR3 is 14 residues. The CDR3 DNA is TGTGCTTTGGGGAGCCCGGGAGTCACCGGGGAGCTGTTTTTT. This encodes CALGSPGVTGELFF. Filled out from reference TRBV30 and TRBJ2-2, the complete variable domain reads SQTIHQWPATLVQPVGSPLSLECTVEGTSNPNLYWYRQAAGRGLQLLFYSVGIGQISSEVPQNLSASRPQDRQFILSSKKLLLSDSGFYLCALGSPGVTGELFFGEGSRLTVL.

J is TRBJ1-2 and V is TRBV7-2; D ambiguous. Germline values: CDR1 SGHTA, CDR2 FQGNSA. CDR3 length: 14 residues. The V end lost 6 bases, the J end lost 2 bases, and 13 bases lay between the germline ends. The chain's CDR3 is CASSPGRRNYGYTF. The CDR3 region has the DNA TGTGCCAGCAGTCCCGGACGGAGAAACTATGGCTACACCTTC.

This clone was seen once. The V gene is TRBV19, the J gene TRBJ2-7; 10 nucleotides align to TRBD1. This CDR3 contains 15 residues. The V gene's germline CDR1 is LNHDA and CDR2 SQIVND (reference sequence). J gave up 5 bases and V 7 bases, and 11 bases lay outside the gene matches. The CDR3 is CASIPRDRGADEQYF. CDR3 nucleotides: TGTGCCAGTATCCCCCGGGACAGGGGTGCGGACGAGCAGTACTTC.

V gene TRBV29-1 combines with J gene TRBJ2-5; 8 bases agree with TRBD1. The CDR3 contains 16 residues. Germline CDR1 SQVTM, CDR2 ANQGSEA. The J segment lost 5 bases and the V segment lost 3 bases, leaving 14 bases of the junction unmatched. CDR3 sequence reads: CSVDISGGQGRETQYF. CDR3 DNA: TGCAGCGTTGATATTTCAGGGGGCCAGGGGAGGGAGACCCAGTACTTC.

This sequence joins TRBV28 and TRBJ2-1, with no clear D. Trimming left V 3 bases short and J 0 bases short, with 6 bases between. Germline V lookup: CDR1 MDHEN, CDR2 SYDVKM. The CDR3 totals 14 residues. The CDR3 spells CASSLLISYNEQFF. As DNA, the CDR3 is TGTGCCAGCAGTTTGCTAATCTCCTACAATGAGCAGTTCTTC.

CDR3 bases: TGTGCCAGCAGTTTTGCGGGGGGGATAGGAACCTATGGCTACACCTTC. It translates to CASSFAGGIGTYGYTF. The chain couples TRBV28 to TRBJ1-2, with D maybe TRBD1 (5 bases). Germline values: CDR1 MDHEN, CDR2 SYDVKM. The V end was cut by 3 bases, the J end by 4 bases, with 18 bases between. This CDR3 region has 16 residues.

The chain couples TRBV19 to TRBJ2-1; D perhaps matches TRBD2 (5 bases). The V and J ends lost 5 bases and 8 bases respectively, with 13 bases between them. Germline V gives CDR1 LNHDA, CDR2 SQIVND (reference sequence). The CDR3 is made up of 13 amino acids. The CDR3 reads CASSFEGRDEQFF. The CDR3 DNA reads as TGTGCCAGTAGTTTCGAGGGTCGGGATGAGCAGTTCTTC.

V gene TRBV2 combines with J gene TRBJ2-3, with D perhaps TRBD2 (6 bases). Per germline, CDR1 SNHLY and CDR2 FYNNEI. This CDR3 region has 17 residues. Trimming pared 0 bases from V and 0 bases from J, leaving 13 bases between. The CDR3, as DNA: TGTGCCAGCAGTGAAGCGGAGGGGTGGGGTAGCACAGATACGCAGTATTTT. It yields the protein CASSEAEGWGSTDTQYF.

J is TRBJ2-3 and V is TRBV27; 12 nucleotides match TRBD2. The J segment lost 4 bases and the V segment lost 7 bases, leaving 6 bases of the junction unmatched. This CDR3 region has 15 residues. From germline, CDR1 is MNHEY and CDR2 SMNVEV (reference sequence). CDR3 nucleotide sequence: TGTGCCAGCAATCTAGCGGGAGGGGGCGCAGATACGCAGTATTTT. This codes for CASNLAGGGADTQYF.

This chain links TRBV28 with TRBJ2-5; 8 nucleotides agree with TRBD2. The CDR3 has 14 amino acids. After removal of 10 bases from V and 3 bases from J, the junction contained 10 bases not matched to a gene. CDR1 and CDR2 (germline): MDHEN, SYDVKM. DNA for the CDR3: TGTGCCACCATAGCGGGACTCTCTGAAGAGACCCAGTACTTC. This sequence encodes CATIAGLSEETQYF.

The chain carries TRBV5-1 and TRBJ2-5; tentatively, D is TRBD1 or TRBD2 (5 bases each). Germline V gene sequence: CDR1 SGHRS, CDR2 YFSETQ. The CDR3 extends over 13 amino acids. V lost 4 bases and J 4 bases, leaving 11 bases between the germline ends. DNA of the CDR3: TGCGCCAGCAGCCCGGGACCGGGAGAGACCCAGTACTTC. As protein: CASSPGPGETQYF.

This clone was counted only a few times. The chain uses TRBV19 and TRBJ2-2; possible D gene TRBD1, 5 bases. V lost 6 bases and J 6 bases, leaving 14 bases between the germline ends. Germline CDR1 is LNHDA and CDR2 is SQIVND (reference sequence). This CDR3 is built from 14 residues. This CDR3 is CASSLSTEAGELFF. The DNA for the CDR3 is TGTGCCAGTAGCCTATCGACAGAGGCCGGGGAGCTGTTTTTT.

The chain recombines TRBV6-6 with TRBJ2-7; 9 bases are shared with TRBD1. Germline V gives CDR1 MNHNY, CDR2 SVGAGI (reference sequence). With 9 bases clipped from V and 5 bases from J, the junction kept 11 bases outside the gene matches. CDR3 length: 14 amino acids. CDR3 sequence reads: CARRNRGLGDEQYF. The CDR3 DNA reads TGTGCCAGGAGAAACAGGGGGCTTGGGGACGAGCAGTACTTC.

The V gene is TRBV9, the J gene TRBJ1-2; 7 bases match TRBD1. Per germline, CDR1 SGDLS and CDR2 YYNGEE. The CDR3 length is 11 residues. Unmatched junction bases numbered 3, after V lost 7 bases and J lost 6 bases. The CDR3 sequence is CASGGGHGYTF. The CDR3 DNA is TGTGCCAGCGGAGGGGGCCATGGCTACACCTTC.

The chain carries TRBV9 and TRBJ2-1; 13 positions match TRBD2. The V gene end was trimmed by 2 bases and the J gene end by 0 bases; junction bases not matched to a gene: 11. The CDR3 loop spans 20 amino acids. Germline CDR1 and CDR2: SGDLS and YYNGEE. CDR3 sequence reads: CASSVYPGLAGPSSYNEQFF. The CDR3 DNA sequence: TGTGCCAGCAGCGTTTATCCGGGACTAGCGGGGCCGAGCTCCTACAATGAGCAGTTCTTC.

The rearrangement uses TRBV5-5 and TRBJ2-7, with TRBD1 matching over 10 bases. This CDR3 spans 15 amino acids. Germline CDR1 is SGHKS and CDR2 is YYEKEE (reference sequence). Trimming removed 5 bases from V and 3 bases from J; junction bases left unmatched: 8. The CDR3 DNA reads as TGTGCCAGCAGTCACACGGGGGACAGGGGCTACGAGCAGTACTTC. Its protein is CASSHTGDRGYEQYF.

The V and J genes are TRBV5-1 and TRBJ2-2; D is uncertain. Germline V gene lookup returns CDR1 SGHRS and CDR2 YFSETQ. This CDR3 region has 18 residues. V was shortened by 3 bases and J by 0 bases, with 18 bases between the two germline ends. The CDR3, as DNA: TGCGCCAGCAGCTCACTTCCGAGAGAATTCGCGAACACCGGGGAGCTGTTTTTT. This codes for CASSSLPREFANTGELFF.